The next 29 T cell receptor beta chains were all read from a single sample in a study of OX40 agonist ivuxolimab in advanced cancers. The table came from immunoSEQ multiplex PCR; TCRdb's copy has only in-frame clones and leaves some out. The table has 74,000 or so clones, just under 95% seen once; the top ten hold around 0.3%. The sample consisted of CD4+ or CD8+ T cells sorted from blood, taken in a trial of the OX40 agonist ivuxolimab. The receptors here all came from an adult with an advanced solid tumor such as melanoma, head and neck, liver or kidney cancer.

The chain's CDR3 is CASSLVQGSSEAFF. The DNA of the CDR3 is TGCGCCAGCAGCTTGGTGCAGGGCAGTTCTGAAGCTTTCTTT. The chain employs TRBV5-1 and TRBJ1-1, with a weak D call TRBD1 (5 bases). The CDR3 is 14 residues long. V was pared by 0 bases and J by 6 bases, with 12 bases between. The V gene's germline CDR1 is SGHRS and CDR2 YFSETQ.

This clone showed up just once. The chain carries TRBV11-2 and TRBJ1-1; D gene uncertain. The V and J ends lost 3 bases and 1 base respectively, with 9 bases between them. This CDR3 has 14 amino acids. CDR1 and CDR2 from the germline V gene are SGHAT and FQNNGV. DNA for the CDR3: TGTGCCAGCAGCTTGGCAACAGCGAACACTGAAGCTTTCTTT. Protein sequence: CASSLATANTEAFF.

The chain combines TRBV5-1 with TRBJ2-2; 10 bases align to TRBD2. The CDR3 length is 16 residues. Per germline, CDR1 SGHRS and CDR2 YFSETQ. V shed 4 bases and J 0 bases; nucleotides not matched to a gene: 3. DNA for the CDR3: TGCGCCAGCAGCGAGGGACTAGCGTCGAACACCGGGGAGCTGTTTTTT. It encodes CASSEGLASNTGELFF.

CDR3 region: CASSLGTDVGPQHF. Here the CDR3 DNA reads TGCGCCAGCAGCCTCGGGACGGACGTTGGGCCCCAGCATTTT. J is TRBJ1-5 and V is TRBV5-1; possibly TRBD1 for D (5 bases). CDR1 and CDR2 (germline): SGHRS, YFSETQ. The V gene lost 4 bases and the J gene lost 9 bases, with 17 bases spanning the gap. The CDR3 consists of 14 residues.

The chain has TRBV28 and TRBJ1-5; D perhaps matches TRBD1 (5 bases). The CDR3 is 16 amino acids. The germline V gene has CDR1 MDHEN and CDR2 SYDVKM. V was trimmed by 5 bases and J by 0 bases, leaving 14 bases between them. Here the CDR3 DNA reads TGTGCCAGCAGTCTCGGGGGGTTCAATAGCAATCAGCCCCAGCATTTT. Its protein is CASSLGGFNSNQPQHF.

This rearrangement joins TRBV11-2 to TRBJ1-1; D is perhaps TRBD1 (5 bases). This CDR3 has 14 amino acids. Germline CDR1 reads SGHAT; CDR2 reads FQNNGV. Deletions cut 5 bases from V and 2 bases from J, with 12 bases between. CDR3 sequence reads: CASSVGPLNTEAFF. The CDR3 DNA is TGTGCCAGCAGCGTGGGGCCTCTAAACACTGAAGCTTTCTTT.

V and J are TRBV7-3 and TRBJ2-2; D call uncertain. Germline CDR1 is SGHTA and CDR2 is FQGTGA. The length of the CDR3 is 12 residues. Deletions cut 5 bases from V and 8 bases from J, with 9 bases between. DNA of the CDR3: TGTGCCAGCAGCACGCATGGGGGGGAGCTGTTTTTT. Translated, it gives CASSTHGGELFF.

V and J are TRBV10-3 and TRBJ2-1, with 14 nucleotides matching TRBD2. The V segment lost 10 bases and the J segment 6 bases; nucleotides outside the gene matches: 2. From germline, CDR1 is ENHRY and CDR2 SYGVKD. This CDR3 region has 13 residues. In DNA, the CDR3 is TGTGCCACAGGGACTAGCGGGAGCAATGAGCAGTTCTTC. Translation gives CATGTSGSNEQFF.

The J gene is TRBJ2-2, the V gene TRBV2, with 8 bases fitting TRBD1. The V and J ends lost 7 bases and 6 bases, in that order; junction bases with no gene match: 4. Germline V lookup: CDR1 SNHLY, CDR2 FYNNEI. The CDR3 totals 13 residues. The CDR3 sequence: CASKGQVSGELFF. In nucleotides, the CDR3 is TGTGCCAGCAAGGGACAGGTCTCCGGGGAGCTGTTTTTT.

This clone was detected a few times. The chain has TRBV5-4 and TRBJ1-2; maybe TRBD1 (6 bases). This CDR3 has 14 residues. CDR1 is SGHNT, CDR2 YYREEE, per germline (reference sequence). V lost 0 bases and J 3 bases, leaving 9 bases between the germline ends. Written as DNA, the CDR3 is TGTGCCAGCAGCTTGGGACAGGATTACTATGGCTACACCTTC. This translates into CASSLGQDYYGYTF. The whole variable domain, remainder taken from reference TRBV5-4 and TRBJ1-2, is ETGVTQSPTHLIKTRGQQVTLRCSSQSGHNTVSWYQQALGQGPQFIFQYYREEENGRGNFPPRFSGLQFPNYSSELNVNALELDDSALYLCASSLGQDYYGYTFGSGTRLTVV.

This chain uses TRBV5-1 with TRBJ2-3; maybe TRBD1 (7 bases). The germline V gene has CDR1 SGHRS and CDR2 YFSETQ. This CDR3 has 15 amino acids. Deletions cut 0 bases from V and 2 bases from J, with 10 bases between. CDR3 amino acids: CASSLGQGLTDTQYF. The CDR3 DNA follows: TGCGCCAGCAGCTTGGGACAGGGACTCACAGATACGCAGTATTTT.

The chain is built from TRBV5-1 and TRBJ1-1; possibly TRBD1 for D (5 bases). The germline V gene encodes CDR1 SGHRS and CDR2 YFSETQ. Between the trimmed V and J ends, which lost 1 base and 4 bases, there was a span of 8 bases. The CDR3 consists of 13 residues. The CDR3 reads CASSLQGTTEAFF. DNA for the CDR3: TGCGCCAGCAGCTTGCAAGGGACCACTGAAGCTTTCTTT.

J is TRBJ2-7 and V is TRBV28; 7 positions match TRBD1. The CDR3 sequence is 16 residues long. V trimming: 4 bases; J trimming: 2 bases; junction bases outside the gene matches: 11. CDR1 is MDHEN, CDR2 SYDVKM, per germline. This CDR3 reads CASSSPGQPKPYEQYF. Written as DNA, the CDR3 is TGTGCCAGCAGTTCGCCGGGACAGCCAAAACCCTACGAGCAGTACTTC.

The chain carries TRBV7-8 and TRBJ1-6, with D tentatively TRBD1 (5 bases). The germline V gene has CDR1 SGHVS and CDR2 FQNEAQ. This CDR3 spans 12 amino acids. The V and J ends lost 1 base and 15 bases respectively, with 10 bases between them. The CDR3 DNA reads TGTGCCAGCAGCTTAGGGGAGACAGTCCTCCACTTT. It is translated as CASSLGETVLHF.

This clone was counted a single time. This chain connects TRBV7-2 to TRBJ1-1; D is unresolved. CDR1 SGHTA and CDR2 FQGNSA come from the germline V gene. The CDR3 loop spans 13 amino acids. The V end lost 1 base, the J end lost 6 bases, and 9 bases lay between the germline ends. CDR3 sequence (DNA): TGTGCCAGCAGCTTAGAGGCGGGTTCTGAAGCTTTCTTT. This codes for CASSLEAGSEAFF.

The V and J genes are TRBV18 and TRBJ2-3, with 7 bases fitting TRBD2. The CDR3 totals 14 residues. The V gene end was trimmed by 4 bases and the J gene end by 5 bases; junction bases not matched to a gene: 6. CDR1 and CDR2 from the germline V gene are KGHSH and LQKENI. In DNA, the CDR3 is TGTGCCAGCTCACGGGCTAGCGGTGAAGATACGCAGTATTTT. Translating it yields CASSRASGEDTQYF.

As regards this clone: Sequence at one end of the junction differs from germline and may be a read error. V and J are TRBV28 and TRBJ2-7; D is unclear. Per germline, CDR1 MDHEN and CDR2 SYDVKM. The CDR3 covers 10 residues. The CDR3 nucleotides read TGCCGGGCTAGAGCGTACGAGCAGTACTTC. Translated: CRARAYEQYF.

The V call is TRBV11-3, the J call TRBJ2-5, with unresolved D. The germline V gene has CDR1 SGHNT and CDR2 YENEEA. There are 13 residues in the CDR3. V gave up 2 bases and J gave up 0 bases, with 4 bases separating them. The CDR3 reads CASSLRNQETQYF. The CDR3 DNA is TGTGCCAGCAGCTTAAGGAACCAAGAGACCCAGTACTTC.

V is TRBV5-1 and J is TRBJ1-1; D is possibly TRBD1 (5 bases). Trimming pared 1 base from V and 1 base from J, leaving 8 bases between. The CDR3 runs 14 residues. Germline V gene sequence: CDR1 SGHRS, CDR2 YFSETQ. Here the CDR3 reads CASSLRGPNTEAFF. The CDR3 DNA reads TGCGCCAGCAGCTTGAGGGGCCCGAACACTGAAGCTTTCTTT.

This clone came up once. The V call is TRBV19, the J call TRBJ1-2, with 8 bases aligning to TRBD1. The germline V gene has CDR1 LNHDA and CDR2 SQIVND (reference sequence). V lost 5 bases, J lost 3 bases, and 2 bases stayed unmatched. CDR3 size: 13 residues. CDR3 sequence: CASSPQGDYGYTF. CDR3 nucleotide sequence: TGTGCCAGTAGTCCACAGGGGGACTATGGCTACACCTTC.

This chain joins TRBV19 and TRBJ1-1; D might be TRBD1 (5 bases). The V end was cut by 5 bases, the J end by 1 base, with 11 bases between. The germline V gene encodes CDR1 LNHDA and CDR2 SQIVND (reference sequence). The CDR3 has 14 residues. The CDR3 loop reads CASSLLGENTEAFF. The CDR3 DNA reads as TGTGCCAGTAGTTTATTGGGGGAGAACACTGAAGCTTTCTTT.

For this clone: As the CDR3 is not closed by the conserved phenylalanine or tryptophan, this likely results from a read error. The limits of the CDR3 on the DNA are not certain, so only TCRdb's listed CDR3 is given. V and J are TRBV6-6 and TRBJ2-7; TRBD2 is the table's D call and was not checked against the DNA. Germline CDR1 MNHNY, CDR2 SVGAGI (reference sequence). Including both end residues, the CDR3 is 15 amino acids long. This chain's CDR3 is CASSYSIFTSGRQSS.

This sequence joins TRBV5-1 and TRBJ2-3; possibly TRBD1 for D (7 bases). Germline V CDR1 and CDR2: SGHRS, YFSETQ. CDR3 length equals 16 residues. Trimming shortened V by 4 bases and J by 0 bases, and 15 bases separated the two germline ends. CDR3 sequence: CASSPGTAGSTDTQYF. The CDR3 nucleotides are TGCGCCAGCAGCCCGGGGACAGCGGGTAGCACAGATACGCAGTATTTT.

The rearrangement links TRBV7-2 to TRBJ2-2, with 9 bases identical to TRBD2. The V gene end was trimmed by 3 bases and the J gene end by 7 bases; junction bases not matched to a gene: 6. This CDR3 is 15 amino acids long. Germline V gene data show CDR1 as SGHTA and CDR2 as FQGNSA. The CDR3 protein is CASSFSGGKSGELFF. The CDR3 DNA reads as TGTGCCAGCAGCTTTAGCGGGGGAAAAAGCGGGGAGCTGTTTTTT.

The chain joins TRBV9 to TRBJ2-1, with D possibly matching TRBD1 (6 bases). The CDR3 length is 16 residues. Germline V lookup: CDR1 SGDLS, CDR2 YYNGEE. The V gene lost 4 bases and the J gene lost 5 bases, with 19 bases spanning the gap. CDR3 residues: CASSPMTGTPDNEQFF. CDR3 nucleotide sequence: TGTGCCAGCAGCCCCATGACCGGGACACCTGACAATGAGCAGTTCTTC.

This clone was picked up one time. This sequence joins TRBV7-9 and TRBJ1-3; no definite D call. The V gene lost 3 bases and the J gene lost 4 bases, with 10 bases spanning the gap. Germline V gives CDR1 SEHNR, CDR2 FQNEAQ (reference sequence). The CDR3 is 14 amino acids. CDR3 in DNA: TGTGCCAGCAGCTTGAGCGGTCTCGGAAACACCATATATTTT. Amino acid sequence: CASSLSGLGNTIYF.

The rearrangement links TRBV7-9 to TRBJ2-5; 11 nucleotides align to TRBD2. CDR3 size: 15 residues. V lost 5 bases, J lost 0 bases, and 2 bases stayed unmatched. The germline CDR1 and CDR2 sequences are SEHNR and FQNEAQ (reference sequence). The CDR3 DNA sequence: TGTGCCAGCAGCCTGGGACTAGCGGACCAAGAGACCCAGTACTTC. Its translation: CASSLGLADQETQYF.

V and J are TRBV1 and TRBJ2-2; the tabulated D call, TRBD1, remains unverified against the DNA. TRBV1 has pseudogene status. This CDR3 has 17 amino acids. CDR3 DNA: TGCACCAGCAGCCGAGTGGACAGGGTTGTATGGGTCGGGGAGCTGTTTTTT. It translates to CTSSRVDRVVWVGELFF.

V usage is TRBV2 and J usage is TRBJ2-7; a weak D match, TRBD1 (5 bases). This CDR3 region has 13 residues. Between the trimmed V and J ends, which lost 10 bases and 2 bases, there was a span of 15 bases. Germline values: CDR1 SNHLY, CDR2 FYNNEI. The CDR3 DNA reads TGTGCCACTTCGACGGTAGGGGCCTACGAGCAGTACTTC. It codes for CATSTVGAYEQYF.